This T cell receptor beta chain stems from a study of monozygotic twins with inflammatory bowel disease. TCRdb derives one entry per CDR3 protein from the 5' RACE reads, leaving out DNA. The table for this sample gives about 420,000 distinct CDR3 sequences. Germline V gene data show CDR1 as SGHRS and CDR2 as YFSETQ. This CDR3 is built from 16 residues. The sample was blood. The chain employs TRBV5-1 and TRBJ1-1; with no DNA, the TCRdb D assignment of TRBD1 cannot be verified. The clonotype comes from a human donor with ulcerative colitis or Crohn's disease, or a healthy co-twin of an affected twin (not recorded which). The CDR3 protein is CASSFASGTGSPEAFF.